The rows below give T cell receptor beta chains drawn from one sample of a study of post-analysis software for immune sequencing data. TCRdb used MiXCR to reprocess the PCR reads, holding one entry per CDR3 protein. The sample lists fewer than 850,000 distinct CDR3 sequences, around 42% occurring once. The specimen was blood. The origin of the receptors is a girl aged 10-17 years with multiple sclerosis. Both conserved end residues are part of each CDR3. The order of the fields is clone size, V gene, J gene, D gene, CDR3 protein, CDR3 DNA. D genes are given only for firm matches. Clone size is not always given. Where it is, it says once, few, many or a class for expanded clones.

clone size: .
V gene: TRBV7-2
J gene: TRBJ2-1
D gene: TRBD2
CDR3 protein: CASSPQGGLEQFF
CDR3 DNA: TGTGCCAGCAGCCCTCAGGGAGGGCTAGAGCAGTTCTTC

clone size: .
V gene: TRBV4-3
J gene: TRBJ2-3
D gene: .
CDR3 protein: CASSQASGNRDTQYF
CDR3 DNA: TGCGCCAGCAGCCAAGCTTCAGGGAATAGGGATACGCAGTATTTT

clone size: .
V gene: TRBV12-3/TRBV12-4
J gene: TRBJ2-1
D gene: TRBD1
CDR3 protein: CASRFGTGTYNEQFF
CDR3 DNA: TGTGCCAGCCGTTTCGGGACAGGGACCTACAATGAGCAGTTCTTC

clone size: few
V gene: TRBV12-3/TRBV12-4
J gene: TRBJ1-1
D gene: .
CDR3 protein: CASSLTQNTEAFF
CDR3 DNA: TGTGCCAGCAGCCTGACACAGAACACTGAAGCTTTCTTT

clone size: few
V gene: TRBV6-5
J gene: TRBJ2-1
D gene: .
CDR3 protein: CASSYSPRTSADYNEQFF
CDR3 DNA: TGTGCCAGCAGTTACTCCCCCCGGACCTCGGCAGATTACAATGAGCAGTTCTTC

clone size: .
V gene: TRBV9
J gene: TRBJ2-7
D gene: TRBD1
CDR3 protein: CASSAGNRGEQYF
CDR3 DNA: TGTGCCAGCAGCGCCGGGAACAGGGGCGAGCAGTACTTC

clone size: .
V gene: TRBV12-3/TRBV12-4
J gene: TRBJ2-7
D gene: TRBD1
CDR3 protein: CASRQGIGYEQYF
CDR3 DNA: TGTGCCAGCAGACAGGGGATCGGCTACGAGCAGTACTTC

clone size: .
V gene: TRBV7-9
J gene: TRBJ1-2
D gene: .
CDR3 protein: CASSSLKDGGYTF
CDR3 DNA: TGTGCCAGCAGCTCCCTCAAGGATGGTGGCTACACCTTC

clone size: few
V gene: TRBV6-6
J gene: TRBJ1-2
D gene: .
CDR3 protein: CATSLTEGYGYTF
CDR3 DNA: TGTGCCACAAGTCTCACCGAGGGGTATGGCTACACCTTC

clone size: few
V gene: TRBV7-2
J gene: TRBJ2-7
D gene: TRBD2
CDR3 protein: CASSLELAPAYEQYF
CDR3 DNA: TGTGCCAGCAGCTTAGAACTAGCGCCTGCCTACGAGCAGTACTTC

clone size: .
V gene: TRBV29-1
J gene: TRBJ2-7
D gene: .
CDR3 protein: CSVEAGRWPYEQYF
CDR3 DNA: TGCAGCGTTGAAGCGGGGAGGTGGCCCTACGAGCAGTACTTC

clone size: few
V gene: TRBV15
J gene: TRBJ2-1
D gene: .
CDR3 protein: CAASRDGSYNEQFF
CDR3 DNA: TGTGCCGCCAGCAGAGATGGCTCCTACAATGAGCAGTTCTTC

clone size: few
V gene: TRBV6-2/TRBV6-3
J gene: TRBJ1-1
D gene: .
CDR3 protein: CASSYSFRDLYTEAFF
CDR3 DNA: TGTGCCAGCAGTTACTCATTCCGAGACCTCTACACTGAAGCTTTCTTT

clone size: .
V gene: TRBV6-6
J gene: TRBJ2-5
D gene: .
CDR3 protein: CASSYSQGKETQYF
CDR3 DNA: TGTGCCAGCAGTTACTCCCAGGGGAAAGAGACCCAGTACTTT

clone size: few
V gene: TRBV7-2
J gene: TRBJ2-1
D gene: TRBD1
CDR3 protein: CASSPRTGFVGNNEQFF
CDR3 DNA: TGTGCCAGCAGCCCCAGGACAGGGTTCGTCGGCAACAATGAGCAGTTCTTC

clone size: few
V gene: TRBV5-1
J gene: TRBJ1-2
D gene: .
CDR3 protein: CASSLRARRYGYTF
CDR3 DNA: TGCGCCAGCAGCTTGAGGGCCCGGCGCTATGGCTACACCTTC

clone size: few
V gene: TRBV11-2
J gene: TRBJ2-1
D gene: TRBD1
CDR3 protein: CASRSGQGLYNEQFF
CDR3 DNA: TGTGCCAGCAGGTCTGGACAGGGTCTCTACAATGAGCAGTTCTTC

clone size: few
V gene: TRBV20-1
J gene: TRBJ2-7
D gene: TRBD2
CDR3 protein: CSATLAARGEQYF
CDR3 DNA: TGCAGTGCCACACTAGCGGCTAGGGGCGAGCAGTACTTC

clone size: .
V gene: TRBV6-2/TRBV6-3
J gene: TRBJ1-1
D gene: .
CDR3 protein: CASSFTVDFEAFF
CDR3 DNA: TGTGCCAGCAGTTTCACAGTGGACTTTGAAGCTTTCTTT

clone size: .
V gene: TRBV6-1
J gene: TRBJ1-2
D gene: .
CDR3 protein: CASSPLVGKGLVYGYTF
CDR3 DNA: TGTGCCAGCAGCCCCCTCGTGGGGAAAGGCTTGGTCTATGGCTACACCTTC

clone size: .
V gene: TRBV10-3
J gene: TRBJ2-5
D gene: TRBD2
CDR3 protein: CAISEVASGRTGEETQYF
CDR3 DNA: TGTGCCATCAGTGAAGTGGCTAGCGGGAGGACGGGGGAAGAGACCCAGTACTTC

clone size: .
V gene: TRBV10-3
J gene: TRBJ2-7
D gene: .
CDR3 protein: CAISAADYEQYF
CDR3 DNA: TGTGCCATCAGTGCGGCGGACTACGAGCAGTACTTC

clone size: .
V gene: TRBV7-6
J gene: TRBJ1-5
D gene: .
CDR3 protein: CASSPLEGDQPQHF
CDR3 DNA: TGTGCCAGCAGCCCTCTAGAGGGGGATCAGCCCCAGCATTTT

clone size: few
V gene: TRBV2
J gene: TRBJ2-1
D gene: .
CDR3 protein: CASTRAGQRGLNEQFF
CDR3 DNA: TGTGCCAGCACCAGAGCGGGACAGCGAGGTCTCAATGAGCAGTTCTTC

clone size: .
V gene: TRBV10-3
J gene: TRBJ2-1
D gene: .
CDR3 protein: CTINSRIDNNEQFF
CDR3 DNA: TGTACCATCAACTCCCGAATCGATAACAATGAGCAGTTCTTC

clone size: .
V gene: TRBV9
J gene: TRBJ2-7
D gene: .
CDR3 protein: CASSAGTSTYEQYF
CDR3 DNA: TGTGCCAGCAGCGCGGGGACGTCTACCTACGAGCAGTACTTC

clone size: few
V gene: TRBV30
J gene: TRBJ2-1
D gene: TRBD2
CDR3 protein: CAWSRDKTSGRTSSYNEQFF
CDR3 DNA: TGTGCCTGGAGCCGAGACAAGACTAGCGGGAGAACGAGCTCCTACAATGAGCAGTTCTTC

clone size: .
V gene: TRBV20-1
J gene: TRBJ2-7
D gene: .
CDR3 protein: CSALGTHPYEQYF
CDR3 DNA: TGCAGTGCCCTTGGAACACACCCCTACGAGCAGTACTTC

clone size: .
V gene: TRBV7-9
J gene: TRBJ1-2
D gene: .
CDR3 protein: CASSLGARGNYGYTF
CDR3 DNA: TGTGCCAGCAGCTTAGGGGCACGGGGCAACTATGGCTACACCTTC

clone size: .
V gene: TRBV20-1
J gene: TRBJ2-7
D gene: TRBD1
CDR3 protein: CSARDRGHSYEQYF
CDR3 DNA: TGCAGTGCTAGGGACAGGGGGCATTCCTACGAGCAGTACTTC

clone size: .
V gene: TRBV27
J gene: TRBJ1-5
D gene: .
CDR3 protein: CASSPWSNQPQHF
CDR3 DNA: TGTGCCAGCAGTCCCTGGAGCAATCAGCCCCAGCATTTT

clone size: few
V gene: TRBV4-3
J gene: TRBJ2-3
D gene: TRBD1
CDR3 protein: CASSQDLTGLGDTQYF
CDR3 DNA: TGCGCCAGCAGCCAAGACCTGACAGGGCTAGGGGATACGCAGTATTTT

clone size: .
V gene: TRBV7-2
J gene: TRBJ2-3
D gene: TRBD1
CDR3 protein: CASIGRDSSTDTQYF
CDR3 DNA: TGTGCCAGCATCGGAAGGGACAGCAGCACAGATACGCAGTATTTT

clone size: few
V gene: TRBV28
J gene: TRBJ2-1
D gene: TRBD1
CDR3 protein: CASSWTGQRIGNEQFF
CDR3 DNA: TGTGCCAGCAGCTGGACGGGACAGAGAATTGGCAATGAGCAGTTCTTC

clone size: few
V gene: TRBV7-3
J gene: TRBJ2-7
D gene: TRBD1
CDR3 protein: CASSLGQGAFYEQYF
CDR3 DNA: TGTGCCAGCAGCTTGGGACAGGGGGCTTTCTACGAGCAGTACTTC

clone size: .
V gene: TRBV5-1
J gene: TRBJ1-1
D gene: TRBD1
CDR3 protein: CASRTPGGEKTEAFF
CDR3 DNA: TGCGCCAGCAGAACCCCAGGGGGGGAGAAGACTGAAGCTTTCTTT

clone size: .
V gene: TRBV12-3/TRBV12-4
J gene: TRBJ2-5
D gene: .
CDR3 protein: CASSLVRERGETQYF
CDR3 DNA: TGTGCCAGCAGTTTAGTCCGGGAGAGGGGGGAGACCCAGTACTTC

clone size: .
V gene: TRBV7-8
J gene: TRBJ2-7
D gene: .
CDR3 protein: CASSLVGQPPKQYF
CDR3 DNA: TGTGCCAGCAGCTTAGTTGGTCAGCCCCCTAAGCAGTACTTC

clone size: few
V gene: TRBV29-1
J gene: TRBJ2-1
D gene: .
CDR3 protein: CSATRGENEQFF
CDR3 DNA: TGCAGCGCCACACGGGGTGAGAATGAGCAGTTCTTC

clone size: once
V gene: TRBV20-1
J gene: TRBJ2-7
D gene: TRBD1
CDR3 protein: CSADSHGTGPYEQYF
CDR3 DNA: TGCAGTGCAGACTCTCACGGGACAGGGCCCTACGAGCAGTACTTC

clone size: .
V gene: TRBV12-3/TRBV12-4
J gene: TRBJ2-1
D gene: TRBD1
CDR3 protein: CASSFQGAVNEQFF
CDR3 DNA: TGTGCCAGCAGTTTCCAGGGGGCTGTGAATGAGCAGTTCTTC

clone size: .
V gene: TRBV20-1
J gene: TRBJ2-1
D gene: .
CDR3 protein: CSGAGTNEQFF
CDR3 DNA: TGCAGTGGGGCGGGGACAAATGAGCAGTTCTTC

clone size: .
V gene: TRBV19
J gene: TRBJ1-2
D gene: .
CDR3 protein: CASSIPITGRNYGYTF
CDR3 DNA: TGTGCCAGTAGTATACCCATAACAGGCCGCAACTATGGCTACACCTTC

clone size: once
V gene: TRBV2
J gene: TRBJ2-7
D gene: .
CDR3 protein: CASRIPQWAPPHYEQYF
CDR3 DNA: TGTGCCAGCAGGATACCGCAATGGGCTCCTCCTCACTACGAGCAGTACTTC

clone size: .
V gene: TRBV29-1
J gene: TRBJ2-3
D gene: TRBD1
CDR3 protein: CSVEDRGRTDTQYF
CDR3 DNA: TGCAGCGTCGAAGACAGGGGGCGCACAGATACGCAGTATTTT

clone size: few
V gene: TRBV7-2
J gene: TRBJ2-5
D gene: .
CDR3 protein: CASSLDYTSQETQYF
CDR3 DNA: TGTGCCAGCAGCTTAGATTATACGTCTCAAGAGACCCAGTACTTC

clone size: .
V gene: TRBV5-5
J gene: TRBJ2-3
D gene: TRBD1
CDR3 protein: CASSLTGVGTDTQYF
CDR3 DNA: TGTGCCAGCAGCCTAACAGGGGTTGGGACAGATACGCAGTATTTT

clone size: few
V gene: TRBV7-9
J gene: TRBJ2-7
D gene: TRBD2
CDR3 protein: CASRPTSGSSYEQYF
CDR3 DNA: TGTGCCAGCAGGCCTACTAGCGGCTCTTCCTACGAGCAGTACTTC

clone size: .
V gene: TRBV27
J gene: TRBJ2-5
D gene: TRBD1
CDR3 protein: CASSEMTGEETQYF
CDR3 DNA: TGTGCCAGCAGTGAAATGACAGGGGAAGAGACCCAGTACTTC

clone size: .
V gene: TRBV24-1
J gene: TRBJ2-1
D gene: .
CDR3 protein: CATSDRQRGSDEQFF
CDR3 DNA: TGTGCCACCAGTGATAGACAGAGGGGTAGTGATGAGCAGTTCTTC

clone size: few
V gene: TRBV12-3/TRBV12-4
J gene: TRBJ1-2
D gene: .
CDR3 protein: CASSSPGRPGYGYTF
CDR3 DNA: TGTGCCAGCAGTTCCCCGGGGAGGCCCGGCTATGGCTACACCTTC

clone size: .
V gene: TRBV5-1
J gene: TRBJ1-2
D gene: TRBD1
CDR3 protein: CASSLGTGGDYGYTF
CDR3 DNA: TGCGCCAGCAGCTTAGGGACAGGTGGCGACTATGGCTACACCTTC

clone size: few
V gene: TRBV12-5
J gene: TRBJ2-1
D gene: TRBD2
CDR3 protein: CASGLGTSEGNEQFF
CDR3 DNA: TGTGCTAGTGGTTTGGGGACTAGCGAGGGCAATGAGCAGTTCTTC

clone size: .
V gene: TRBV12-3/TRBV12-4
J gene: TRBJ1-2
D gene: .
CDR3 protein: CASTSEGPNYGYTF
CDR3 DNA: TGTGCCAGCACCTCGGAGGGGCCTAACTATGGCTACACCTTC

clone size: .
V gene: TRBV7-8
J gene: TRBJ1-1
D gene: .
CDR3 protein: CASSLVVWSQNTEAFF
CDR3 DNA: TGTGCCAGCAGCTTAGTGGTATGGAGTCAGAACACTGAAGCTTTCTTT

clone size: few
V gene: TRBV7-3
J gene: TRBJ2-3
D gene: TRBD2
CDR3 protein: CASSALAGGPPDTQYF
CDR3 DNA: TGTGCCAGCAGCGCCCTGGCGGGAGGGCCGCCAGATACGCAGTATTTT

clone size: many
V gene: TRBV6-1
J gene: TRBJ2-7
D gene: .
CDR3 protein: CASSAAGSTPYEQYF
CDR3 DNA: TGTGCCAGCAGTGCTGCGGGGAGTACTCCCTACGAGCAGTACTTC